The sequence of this TCR beta chain was determined in a study of cytomegalovirus exposure and HLA in healthy donors. Germline CDR1 is SQVTM and CDR2 is ANQGSEA. This CDR3 has 14 amino acids. Trimming removed 4 bases from V and 6 bases from J; junction bases left unmatched: 12. Amplification used 60 Vbeta primers and 13 Jbeta primers. This table comes from immunoSEQ multiplex PCR, and its TCRdb copy is limited to in-frame clones, with some not included. The table for this sample gives about 46,000 clones. The sequenced sample consisted of PBMCs. This receptor was taken from a middle-aged woman in good health and CMV-seronegative. This chain connects TRBV29-1 to TRBJ2-7; TRBD2 matches 7 bases. CDR3 in amino acids: CSVVVPQGGSEQYF. CDR3 in DNA: TGCAGCGTTGTAGTACCTCAGGGCGGGAGCGAGCAGTACTTC.